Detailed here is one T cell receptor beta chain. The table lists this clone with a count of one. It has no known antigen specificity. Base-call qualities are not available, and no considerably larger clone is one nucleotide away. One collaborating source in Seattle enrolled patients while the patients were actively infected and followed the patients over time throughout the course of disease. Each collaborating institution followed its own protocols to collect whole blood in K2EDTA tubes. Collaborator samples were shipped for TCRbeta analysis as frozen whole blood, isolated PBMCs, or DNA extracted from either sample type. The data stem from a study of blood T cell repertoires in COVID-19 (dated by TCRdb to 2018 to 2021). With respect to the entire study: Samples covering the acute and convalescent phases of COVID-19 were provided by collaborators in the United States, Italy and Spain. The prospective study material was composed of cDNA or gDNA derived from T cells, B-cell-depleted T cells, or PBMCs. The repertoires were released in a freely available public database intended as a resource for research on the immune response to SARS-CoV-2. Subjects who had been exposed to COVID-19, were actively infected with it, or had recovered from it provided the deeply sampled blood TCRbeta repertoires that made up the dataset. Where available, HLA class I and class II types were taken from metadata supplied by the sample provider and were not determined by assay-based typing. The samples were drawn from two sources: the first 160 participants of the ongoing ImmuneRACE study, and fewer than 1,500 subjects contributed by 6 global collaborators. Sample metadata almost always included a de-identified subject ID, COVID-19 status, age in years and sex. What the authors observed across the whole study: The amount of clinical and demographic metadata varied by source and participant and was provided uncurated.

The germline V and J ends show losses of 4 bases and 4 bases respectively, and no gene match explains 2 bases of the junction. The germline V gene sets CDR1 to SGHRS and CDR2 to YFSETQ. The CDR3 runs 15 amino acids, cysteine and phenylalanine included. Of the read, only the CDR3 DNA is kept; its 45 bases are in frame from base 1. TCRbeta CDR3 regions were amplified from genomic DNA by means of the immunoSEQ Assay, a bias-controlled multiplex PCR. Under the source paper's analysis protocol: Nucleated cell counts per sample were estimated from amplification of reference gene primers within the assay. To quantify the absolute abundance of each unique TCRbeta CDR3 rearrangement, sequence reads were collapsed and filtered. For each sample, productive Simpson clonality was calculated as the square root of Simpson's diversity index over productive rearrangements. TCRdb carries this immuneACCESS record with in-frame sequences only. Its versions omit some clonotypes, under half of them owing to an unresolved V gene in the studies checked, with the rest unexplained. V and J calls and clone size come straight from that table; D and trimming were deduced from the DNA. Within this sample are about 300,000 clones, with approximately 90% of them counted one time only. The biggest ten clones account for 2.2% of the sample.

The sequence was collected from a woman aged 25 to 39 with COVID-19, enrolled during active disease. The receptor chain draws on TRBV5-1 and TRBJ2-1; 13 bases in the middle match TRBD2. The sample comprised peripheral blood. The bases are TGCGCCAGCAGCCTGACTAGCGGGGGGTACAATGAGCAGTTCTTC. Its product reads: CASSLTSGGYNEQFF.